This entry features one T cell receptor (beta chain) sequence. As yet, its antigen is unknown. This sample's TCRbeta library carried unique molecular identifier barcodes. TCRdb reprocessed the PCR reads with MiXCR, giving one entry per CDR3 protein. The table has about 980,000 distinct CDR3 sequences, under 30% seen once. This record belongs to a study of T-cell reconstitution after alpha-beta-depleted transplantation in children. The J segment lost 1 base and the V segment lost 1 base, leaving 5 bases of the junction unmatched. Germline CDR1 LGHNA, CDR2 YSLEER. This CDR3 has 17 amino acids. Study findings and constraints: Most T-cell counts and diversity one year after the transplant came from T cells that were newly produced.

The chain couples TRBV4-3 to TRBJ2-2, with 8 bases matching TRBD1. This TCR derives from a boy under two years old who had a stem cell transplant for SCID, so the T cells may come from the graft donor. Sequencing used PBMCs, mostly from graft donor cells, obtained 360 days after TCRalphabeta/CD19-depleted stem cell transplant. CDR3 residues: CASSQAGGKRNTGELFF. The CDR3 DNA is TGCGCCAGCAGCCAAGCAGGGGGCAAGAGGAACACCGGGGAGCTGTTTTTT.